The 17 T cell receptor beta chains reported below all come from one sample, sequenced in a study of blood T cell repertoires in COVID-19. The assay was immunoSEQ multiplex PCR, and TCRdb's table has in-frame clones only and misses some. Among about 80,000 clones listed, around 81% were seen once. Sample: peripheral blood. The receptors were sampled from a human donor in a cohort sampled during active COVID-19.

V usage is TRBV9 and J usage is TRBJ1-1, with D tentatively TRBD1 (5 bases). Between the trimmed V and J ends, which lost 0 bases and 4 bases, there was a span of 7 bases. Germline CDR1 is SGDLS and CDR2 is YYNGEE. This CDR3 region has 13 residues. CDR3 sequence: CASSVAQGTEAFF. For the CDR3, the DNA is TGTGCCAGCAGCGTAGCGCAGGGCACTGAAGCTTTCTTT.

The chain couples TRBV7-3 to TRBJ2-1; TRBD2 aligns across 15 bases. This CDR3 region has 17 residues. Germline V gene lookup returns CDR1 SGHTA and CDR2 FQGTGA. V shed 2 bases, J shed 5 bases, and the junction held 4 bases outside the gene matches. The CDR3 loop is CASSLEGTSGRNNEQFF. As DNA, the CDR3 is TGTGCCAGCAGCTTAGAAGGGACTAGCGGGAGGAACAATGAGCAGTTCTTC.

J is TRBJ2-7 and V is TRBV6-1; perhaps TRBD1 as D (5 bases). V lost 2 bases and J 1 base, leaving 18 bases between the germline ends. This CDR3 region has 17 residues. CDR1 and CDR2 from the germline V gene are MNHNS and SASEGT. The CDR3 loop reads CASSEPRSRVKSYEQYF. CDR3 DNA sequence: TGTGCCAGCAGTGAACCACGCAGCAGGGTTAAGTCCTACGAGCAGTACTTC.

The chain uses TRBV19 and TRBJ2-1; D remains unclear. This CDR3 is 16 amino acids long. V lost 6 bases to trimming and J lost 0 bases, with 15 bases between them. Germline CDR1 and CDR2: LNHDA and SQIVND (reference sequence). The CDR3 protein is CASSFPHGVSYNEQFF. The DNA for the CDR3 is TGTGCCAGTAGCTTCCCTCACGGTGTCTCCTACAATGAGCAGTTCTTC. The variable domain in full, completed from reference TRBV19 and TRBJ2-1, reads DGGITQSPKYLFRKEGQNVTLSCEQNLNHDAMYWYRQDPGQGLRLIYYSQIVNDFQKGDIAEGYSVSREKKESFPLTVTSAQKNPTAFYLCASSFPHGVSYNEQFFGPGTRLTVL.

CDR3 sequence reads: CASSFDPRRNEQYF. DNA for the CDR3: TGTGCCAGTTCATTCGATCCTAGGCGAAACGAGCAGTACTTC. The J gene is TRBJ2-7, the V gene TRBV19; D gene unclear. Germline lookup yields CDR1 LNHDA and CDR2 SQIVND (reference sequence). V was trimmed by 8 bases and J by 5 bases, leaving 19 bases between them. This CDR3 contains 14 residues.

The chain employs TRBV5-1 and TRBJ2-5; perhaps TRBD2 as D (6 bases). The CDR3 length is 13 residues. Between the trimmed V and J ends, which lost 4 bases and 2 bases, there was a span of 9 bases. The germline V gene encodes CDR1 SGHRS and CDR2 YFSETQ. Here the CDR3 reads CASSRGGQETQYF. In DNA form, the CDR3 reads TGCGCCAGCAGCCGAGGAGGGCAAGAGACCCAGTACTTC.

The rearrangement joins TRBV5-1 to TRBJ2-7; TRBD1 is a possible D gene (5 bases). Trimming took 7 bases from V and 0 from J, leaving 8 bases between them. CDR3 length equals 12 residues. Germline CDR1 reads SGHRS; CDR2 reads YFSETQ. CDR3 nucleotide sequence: TGCGCCAGCGGCGACAGCTCCTACGAGCAGTACTTC. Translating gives CASGDSSYEQYF.

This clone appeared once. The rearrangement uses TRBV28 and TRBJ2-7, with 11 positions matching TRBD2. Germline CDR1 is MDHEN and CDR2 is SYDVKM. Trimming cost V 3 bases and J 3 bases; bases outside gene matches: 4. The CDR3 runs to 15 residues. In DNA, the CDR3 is TGTGCCAGCAGTTTGCCCGGGACTAGCGGCTACGAGCAGTACTTC. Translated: CASSLPGTSGYEQYF.

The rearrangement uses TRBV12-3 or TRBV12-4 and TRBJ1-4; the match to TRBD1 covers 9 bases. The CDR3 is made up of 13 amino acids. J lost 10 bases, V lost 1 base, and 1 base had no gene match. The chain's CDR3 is CASSLETGGKLFF. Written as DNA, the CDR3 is TGTGCCAGCAGTTTAGAGACAGGGGGAAAACTGTTTTTT.

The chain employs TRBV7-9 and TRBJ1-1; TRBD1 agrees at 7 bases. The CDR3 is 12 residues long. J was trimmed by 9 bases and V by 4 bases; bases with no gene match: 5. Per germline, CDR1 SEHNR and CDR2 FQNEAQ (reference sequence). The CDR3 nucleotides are TGTGCCAGCAGCTCGGGACAGATGAAAGCTTTCTTT. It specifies CASSSGQMKAFF. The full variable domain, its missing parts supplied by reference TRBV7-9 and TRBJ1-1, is DTGVSQNPRHKITKRGQNVTFRCDPISEHNRLYWYRQTLGQGPEFLTYFQNEAQLEKSRLLSDRFSAERPKGSFSTLEIQRTEQGDSAMYLCASSSGQMKAFFGQGTRLTVV.

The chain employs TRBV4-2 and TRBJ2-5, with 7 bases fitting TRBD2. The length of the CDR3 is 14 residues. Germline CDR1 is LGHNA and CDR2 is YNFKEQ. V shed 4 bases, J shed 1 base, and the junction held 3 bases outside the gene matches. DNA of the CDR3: TGTGCCAGCAGCCTAAGGGAGGGCCAAGAGACCCAGTACTTC. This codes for CASSLREGQETQYF.

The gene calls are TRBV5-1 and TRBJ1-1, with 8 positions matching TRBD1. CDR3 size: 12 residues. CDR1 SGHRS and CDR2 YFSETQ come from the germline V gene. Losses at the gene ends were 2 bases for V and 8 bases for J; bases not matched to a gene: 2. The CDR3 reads CASSLQGEEAFF. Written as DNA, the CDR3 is TGCGCCAGCAGCTTACAGGGGGAGGAAGCTTTCTTT.

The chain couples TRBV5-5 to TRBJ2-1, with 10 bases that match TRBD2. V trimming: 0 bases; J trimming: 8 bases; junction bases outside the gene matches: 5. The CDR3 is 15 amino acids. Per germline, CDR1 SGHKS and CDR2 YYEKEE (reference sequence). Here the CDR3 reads CASSLAASGGDEQFF. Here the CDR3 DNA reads TGTGCCAGCAGCTTGGCGGCTAGCGGGGGCGATGAGCAGTTCTTC.

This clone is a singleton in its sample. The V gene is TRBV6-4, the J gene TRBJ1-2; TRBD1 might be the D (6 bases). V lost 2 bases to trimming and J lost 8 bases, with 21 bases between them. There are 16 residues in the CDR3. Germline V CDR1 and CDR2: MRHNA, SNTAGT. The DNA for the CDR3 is TGTGCCAGCAGTGACGCAGGGGTAAGGGGTAAAGTAGGCTACACCTTC. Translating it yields CASSDAGVRGKVGYTF.

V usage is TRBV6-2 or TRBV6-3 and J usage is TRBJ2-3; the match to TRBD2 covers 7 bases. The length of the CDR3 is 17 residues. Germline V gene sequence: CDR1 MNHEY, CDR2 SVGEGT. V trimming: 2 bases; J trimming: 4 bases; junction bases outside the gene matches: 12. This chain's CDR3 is CASSYHGSGGGPDTQYF. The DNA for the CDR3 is TGTGCCAGCAGTTACCACGGGTCCGGGGGAGGGCCAGATACGCAGTATTTT.

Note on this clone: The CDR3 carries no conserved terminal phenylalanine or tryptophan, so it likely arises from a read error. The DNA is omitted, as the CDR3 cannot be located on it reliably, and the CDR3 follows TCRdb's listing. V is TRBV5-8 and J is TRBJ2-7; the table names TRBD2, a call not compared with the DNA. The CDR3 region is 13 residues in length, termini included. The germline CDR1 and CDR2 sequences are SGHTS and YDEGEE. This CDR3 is CASSLREAGGVRL.

CDR3 protein: CASIMDSSYEQYF. The CDR3 coding sequence is TGTGCCAGCATCATGGACAGCTCCTACGAGCAGTACTTC. V and J are TRBV2 and TRBJ2-7, with a weak D call TRBD1 (6 bases). The CDR3 consists of 13 residues. The germline V gene encodes CDR1 SNHLY and CDR2 FYNNEI. V was clipped by 7 bases and J by 0 bases, with 10 bases between them.